This T cell receptor (beta chain) was captured in a study of shared clonotypes between healthy human individuals. Study-level background: Each donor's CD4 naive and CD4 memory cells filled three plates apiece, CD8 naive two, and CD8 memory one.

The V end lost 3 bases, the J end lost 4 bases, and 4 bases lay between the germline ends. The CDR3 is 11 amino acids. CDR1 is MDHEN, CDR2 SYDVKM, per germline. The repertoire was sequenced with immunoSEQ multiplex PCR; TCRdb's copy has only in-frame clones and lacks some. The sample lists 100,000 to 120,000 clones; roughly two thirds were seen once. This chain joins TRBV28 and TRBJ2-7, with D hard to call. This clonotype originated in a woman in her twenties or thirties in good health. Sequencing used memory CD8+ T cells sorted from blood. Subset denoted: CD45RO+ cells pooled with CCR7-negative TemRA cells. Here the CDR3 DNA reads TGTGCCAGCAGTTTCGAGTACGAGCAGTACTTC. Translated, it gives CASSFEYEQYF. The full variable domain, its missing parts supplied by reference TRBV28 and TRBJ2-7, is DVKVTQSSRYLVKRTGEKVFLECVQDMDHENMFWYRQDPGLGLRLIYFSYDVKMKEKGDIPEGYSVSREKKERFSLILESASTNQTSMYLCASSFEYEQYFGPGTRLTVT.